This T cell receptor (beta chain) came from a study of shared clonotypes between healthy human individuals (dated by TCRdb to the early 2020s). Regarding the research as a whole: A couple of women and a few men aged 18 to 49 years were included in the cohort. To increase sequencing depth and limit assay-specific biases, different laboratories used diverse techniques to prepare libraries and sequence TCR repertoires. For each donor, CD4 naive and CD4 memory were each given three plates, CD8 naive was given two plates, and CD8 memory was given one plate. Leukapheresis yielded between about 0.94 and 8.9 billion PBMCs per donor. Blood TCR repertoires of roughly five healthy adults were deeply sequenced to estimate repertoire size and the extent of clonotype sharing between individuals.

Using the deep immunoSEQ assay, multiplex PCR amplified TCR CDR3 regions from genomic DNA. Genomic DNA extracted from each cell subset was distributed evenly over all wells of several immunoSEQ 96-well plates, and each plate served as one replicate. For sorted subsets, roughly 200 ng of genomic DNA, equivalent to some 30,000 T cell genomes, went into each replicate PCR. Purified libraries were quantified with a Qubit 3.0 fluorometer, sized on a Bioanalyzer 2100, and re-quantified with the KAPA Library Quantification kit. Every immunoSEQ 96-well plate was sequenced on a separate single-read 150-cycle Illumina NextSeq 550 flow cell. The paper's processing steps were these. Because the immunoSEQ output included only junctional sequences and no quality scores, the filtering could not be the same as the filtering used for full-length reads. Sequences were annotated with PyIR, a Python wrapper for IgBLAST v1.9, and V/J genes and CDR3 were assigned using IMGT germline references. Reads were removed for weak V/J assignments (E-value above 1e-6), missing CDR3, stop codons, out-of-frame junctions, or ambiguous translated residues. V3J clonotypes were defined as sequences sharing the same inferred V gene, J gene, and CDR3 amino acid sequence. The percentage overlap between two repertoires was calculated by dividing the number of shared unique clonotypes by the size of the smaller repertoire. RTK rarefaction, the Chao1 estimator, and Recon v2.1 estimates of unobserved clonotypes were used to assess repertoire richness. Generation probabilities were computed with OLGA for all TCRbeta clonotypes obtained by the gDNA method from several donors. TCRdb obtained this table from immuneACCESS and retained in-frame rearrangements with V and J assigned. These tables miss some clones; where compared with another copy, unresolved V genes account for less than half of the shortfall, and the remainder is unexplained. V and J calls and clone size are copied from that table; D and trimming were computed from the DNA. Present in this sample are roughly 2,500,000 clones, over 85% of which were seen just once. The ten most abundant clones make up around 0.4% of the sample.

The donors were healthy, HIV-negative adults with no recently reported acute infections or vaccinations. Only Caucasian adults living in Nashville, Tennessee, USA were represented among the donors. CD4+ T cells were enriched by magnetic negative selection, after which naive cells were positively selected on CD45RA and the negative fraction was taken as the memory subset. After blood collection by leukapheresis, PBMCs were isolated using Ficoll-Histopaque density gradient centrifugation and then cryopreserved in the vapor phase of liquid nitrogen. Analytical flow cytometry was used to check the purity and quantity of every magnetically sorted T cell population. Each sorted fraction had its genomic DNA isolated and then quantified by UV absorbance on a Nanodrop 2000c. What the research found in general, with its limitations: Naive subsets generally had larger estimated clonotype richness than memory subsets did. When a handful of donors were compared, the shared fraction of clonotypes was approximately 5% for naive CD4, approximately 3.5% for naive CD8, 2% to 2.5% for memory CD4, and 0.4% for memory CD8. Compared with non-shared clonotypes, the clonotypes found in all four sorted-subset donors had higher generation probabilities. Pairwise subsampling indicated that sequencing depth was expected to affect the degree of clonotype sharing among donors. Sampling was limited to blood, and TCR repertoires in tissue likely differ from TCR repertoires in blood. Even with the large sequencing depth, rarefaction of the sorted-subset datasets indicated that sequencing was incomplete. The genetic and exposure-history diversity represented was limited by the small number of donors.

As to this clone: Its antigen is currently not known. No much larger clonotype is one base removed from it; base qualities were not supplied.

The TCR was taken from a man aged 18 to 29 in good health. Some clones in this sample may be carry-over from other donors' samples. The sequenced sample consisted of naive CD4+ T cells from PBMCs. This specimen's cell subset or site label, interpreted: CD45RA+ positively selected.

The bases read TGTGCCAGCAGCCAAACCATAAAGGAGACCCAGTACTTC. Its translation is CASSQTIKETQYF. The chain links TRBV11-3 with TRBJ2-5; there is no confident call for the D gene. CDR1 and CDR2 are read off the germline V gene as SGHNT and YENEEA. The CDR3, cysteine through phenylalanine, is 13 amino acids long. Here the CDR3 DNA is all that survives: 39 bases in frame from base 1. V is shortened by 5 bases, J by 5 bases, and the region joining them spans 12 bases. The entire variable domain, with the stretches around the CDR3 drawn from the reference TRBV11-3 and TRBJ2-5 proteins, is EAGVVQSPRYKIIEKKQPVAFWCNPISGHNTLYWYLQNLGQGPELLIRYENEEAVDDSQLPKDRFSAERLKGVDSTLKIQPAELGDSAVYLCASSQTIKETQYFGPGTRLLVL.